The 5 T cell receptor beta chains presented below share a single source sample, sequenced in a study of HIV-infected children after antiretroviral therapy interruption. A 3' RACE protocol on RNA, with unique molecular identifiers, produced the TCR library. Using its own MiXCR run on the 3' RACE reads, TCRdb lists one record per CDR3 protein. The data hold about 15,000 distinct CDR3 sequences, with approximately 3% observed a single time. Treatment meaning: PENTA 11 planned treatment interruption arm or continuous ART arm. The sequenced sample was CD45RA+ CD4+ T cells from PBMCs, obtained from a donor given antiretroviral therapy, either interrupted or continuous. Sample subset: naive CD4+ CD45RA+ CD45RO- T cells. The receptors originated from a child under 18 with HIV.

This clonotype was seen at least ten times. The rearrangement joins TRBV12-3 or TRBV12-4 to TRBJ1-5, with D possibly matching TRBD1 (5 bases). The V and J ends lost 4 bases and 0 bases respectively, with 10 bases between them. The CDR3 is made up of 15 amino acids. The CDR3 nucleotides read TGTGCCAGCAGTTCACGGGGGACTAGCAATCAGCCCCAGCATTTT. Its protein product is CASSSRGTSNQPQHF.

By sample fraction, this clonotype is medium-sized. This chain connects TRBV29-1 to TRBJ1-1, with a tentative D call TRBD1 (5 bases). Germline V lookup: CDR1 SQVTM, CDR2 ANQGSEA. V shed 6 bases and J shed 7 bases, with 12 bases lying between them. The CDR3 covers 11 residues. Here the CDR3 DNA reads TGCAGCGTCGGGACGACAAGTGAAGCTTTCTTT. Translation gives CSVGTTSEAFF.

This chain's CDR3 is CASSPGGTQHF. The CDR3 coding sequence is TGTGCCAGCAGTCCCGGTGGGACCCAGCATTTT. V usage is TRBV28 and J usage is TRBJ1-5; no reliable D call. Germline CDR1 and CDR2: MDHEN and SYDVKM. V dropped 5 bases and J dropped 11 bases, with 10 bases sitting between them. This CDR3 contains 11 residues.

This clonotype was counted at least ten times. The chain combines TRBV9 with TRBJ2-5, with TRBD2 as a possible D gene (5 bases). Germline V gene data show CDR1 as SGDLS and CDR2 as YYNGEE. V gave up 2 bases and J gave up 0 bases, with 8 bases separating them. The CDR3 has 14 amino acids. The CDR3 DNA reads TGTGCCAGCAGCGTGGGAGCTGACCAAGAGACCCAGTACTTC. It encodes CASSVGADQETQYF.

This clonotype was seen many times. The J gene is TRBJ1-1, the V gene TRBV11-2; 9 nucleotides align to TRBD1. CDR1 is SGHAT, CDR2 FQNNGV, per germline. The V segment lost 5 bases and the J segment 1 base; nucleotides outside the gene matches: 20. The CDR3 runs 20 residues. CDR3 sequence (DNA): TGTGCCAGCAGCCGTCCCGGGACAGGGTTTACTTGGGCGCGGAACACTGAAGCTTTCTTT. As protein: CASSRPGTGFTWARNTEAFF.